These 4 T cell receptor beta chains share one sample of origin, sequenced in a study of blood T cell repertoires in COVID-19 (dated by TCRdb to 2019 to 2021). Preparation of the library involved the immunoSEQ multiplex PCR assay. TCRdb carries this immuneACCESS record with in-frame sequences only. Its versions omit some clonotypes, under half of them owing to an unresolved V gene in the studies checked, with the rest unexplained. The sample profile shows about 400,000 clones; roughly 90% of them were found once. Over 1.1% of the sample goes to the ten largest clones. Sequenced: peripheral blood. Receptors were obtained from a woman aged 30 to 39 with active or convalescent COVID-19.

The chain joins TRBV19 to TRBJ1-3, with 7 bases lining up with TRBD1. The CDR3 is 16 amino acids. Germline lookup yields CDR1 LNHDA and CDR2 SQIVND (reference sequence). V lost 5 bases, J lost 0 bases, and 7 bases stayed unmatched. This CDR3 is CASSEGGPHSGNTIYF. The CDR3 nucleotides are TGTGCCAGTAGTGAAGGGGGCCCCCACTCTGGAAACACCATATATTTT.

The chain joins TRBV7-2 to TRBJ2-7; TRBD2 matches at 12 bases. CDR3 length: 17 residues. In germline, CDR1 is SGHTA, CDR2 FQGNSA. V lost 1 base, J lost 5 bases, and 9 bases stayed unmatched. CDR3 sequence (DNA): TGTGCCAGCAGCTTAGGGGAGTTCCTAGCGGGAGGGGACGAGCAGTACTTC. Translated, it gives CASSLGEFLAGGDEQYF.

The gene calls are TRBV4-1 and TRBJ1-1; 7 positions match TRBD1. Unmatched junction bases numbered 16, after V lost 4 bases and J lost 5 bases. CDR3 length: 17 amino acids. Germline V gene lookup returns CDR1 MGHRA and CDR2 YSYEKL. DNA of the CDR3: TGCGCCAGCAGCCCAAAGCCATTGAGGGGGCGAAGTACTGAAGCTTTCTTT. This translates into CASSPKPLRGRSTEAFF.

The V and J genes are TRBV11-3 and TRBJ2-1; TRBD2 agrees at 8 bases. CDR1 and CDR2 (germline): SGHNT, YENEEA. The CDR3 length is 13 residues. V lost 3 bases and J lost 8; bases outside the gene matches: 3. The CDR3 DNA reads TGTGCCAGCAGCTTGGGACTAGATCATGAGCAGTTCTTC. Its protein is CASSLGLDHEQFF.